This T cell receptor (beta chain) is drawn from a study of blood T cell repertoires in COVID-19. About the research overall: Specimens from acute and convalescent COVID-19 originated in the United States, Italy and Spain. PBMCs, B-cell-depleted T cells, or T cells were the source of the cDNA or gDNA that made up the material.

Per the original methods: Reference gene primer amplification yielded estimated nucleated cell counts. The data were produced by immunoSEQ multiplex PCR, yet TCRdb's version contains in-frame clones alone and is incomplete. That table supplies the V and J calls and clone size; D and trimming were determined from the DNA. The top ten clones hold about 4% of a sample with some 150,000 clones, about 90% of them seen once. The CDR3 runs 14 residues. Germline CDR1 and CDR2: GTSNPN and SVGIG (reference sequence). The junction had 4 bases not matched to a gene; V was cut back by 1 base and J by 7 bases. The rearrangement joins TRBV30 to TRBJ1-5, with 10 bases matching TRBD1. The sequenced material came from peripheral blood. The clonotype comes from a woman aged 55-69 years with active or convalescent COVID-19. The CDR3 sequence is CAWSGQGAGQPQHF. The CDR3 coding sequence is TGTGCCTGGAGTGGACAGGGGGCAGGGCAGCCCCAGCATTTT.